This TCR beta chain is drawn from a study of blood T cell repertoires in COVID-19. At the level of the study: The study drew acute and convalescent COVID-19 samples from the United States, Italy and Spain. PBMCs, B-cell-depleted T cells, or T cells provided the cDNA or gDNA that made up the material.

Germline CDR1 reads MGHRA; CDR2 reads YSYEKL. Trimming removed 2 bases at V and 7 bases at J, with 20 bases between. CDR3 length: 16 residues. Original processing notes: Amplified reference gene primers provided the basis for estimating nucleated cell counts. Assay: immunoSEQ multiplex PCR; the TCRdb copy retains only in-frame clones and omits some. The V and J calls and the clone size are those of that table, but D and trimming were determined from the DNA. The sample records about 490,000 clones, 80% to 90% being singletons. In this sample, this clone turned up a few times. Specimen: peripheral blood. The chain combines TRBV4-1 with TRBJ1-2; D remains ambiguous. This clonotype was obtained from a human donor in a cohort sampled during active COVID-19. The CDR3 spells CASSQPSPGGRGGYTF. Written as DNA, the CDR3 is TGCGCCAGCAGCCAACCGTCTCCGGGAGGACGTGGTGGCTACACCTTC.